Listed here are 3 T cell receptor beta chains from one sample, sequenced in a study of CD8 T cells in Susac syndrome (dated by TCRdb to between 2019 and 2020). The library was produced with the immunoSEQ multiplex PCR assay. RNA was extracted with the RNeasy kit and roughly 0.45 to 1 ug was reverse transcribed using random hexamers. Through fastp at Q25 and MiXCR, TCRdb rebuilt clones from the public reads, retaining in-frame beta chains. Entries that share a CDR3 protein sequence are merged under the most common genes and DNA. The sample table contains 150,000 or so distinct CDR3 sequences; only one count was recorded for around 95% of them. Around 0.13% of the sample is in the top ten clones. The sequencing sample was made of CD4+ T cells from PBMCs. The receptors originated from a human donor in good health.

The chain joins TRBV6-6 to TRBJ1-5; 9 bases align to TRBD1. This CDR3 has 15 residues. J lost 6 bases, V lost 5 bases, and 8 bases had no gene match. CDR1 is MNHNY and CDR2 is SVGAGI in the germline V gene (reference sequence). The CDR3 sequence: CASSTLTGGSQPQHF. The CDR3 nucleotides read TGTGCCAGCAGTACCTTAACAGGGGGCAGTCAGCCCCAGCATTTT.

V is TRBV6-6 and J is TRBJ2-3; 9 bases align to TRBD1. From germline, CDR1 is MNHNY and CDR2 SVGAGI (reference sequence). Trimming cost V 7 bases and J 4 bases; bases outside gene matches: 9. CDR3 length: 15 residues. CDR3: CASTSRQGVSDTQYF. The CDR3 DNA sequence: TGTGCCAGCACCTCGCGACAGGGGGTTTCAGATACGCAGTATTTT.

This chain connects TRBV10-3 to TRBJ1-2; D not resolved. Germline V gene sequence: CDR1 ENHRY, CDR2 SYGVKD. This CDR3 comprises 12 residues. With 3 bases removed from V and 2 bases from J, the gap between germline ends came to 4 bases. Written as DNA, the CDR3 is TGTGCCATCAGTGACGGCAACTATGGCTACACCTTC. Translating gives CAISDGNYGYTF.